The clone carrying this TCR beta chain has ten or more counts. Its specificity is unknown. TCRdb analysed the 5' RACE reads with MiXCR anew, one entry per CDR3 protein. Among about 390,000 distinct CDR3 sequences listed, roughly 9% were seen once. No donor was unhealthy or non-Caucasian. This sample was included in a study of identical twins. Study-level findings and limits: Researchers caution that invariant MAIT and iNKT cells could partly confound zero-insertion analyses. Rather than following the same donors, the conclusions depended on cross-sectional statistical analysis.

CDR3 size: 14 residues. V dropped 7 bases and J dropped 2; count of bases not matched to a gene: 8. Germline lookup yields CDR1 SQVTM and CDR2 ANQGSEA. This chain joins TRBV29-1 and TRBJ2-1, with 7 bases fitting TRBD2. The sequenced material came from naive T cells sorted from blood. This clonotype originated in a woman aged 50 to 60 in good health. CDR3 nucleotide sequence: TGCAGCGCGGGAGGCTCCGGAGCCTACAATGAGCAGTTCTTC. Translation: CSAGGSGAYNEQFF.